What follows are 28 T cell receptor beta chains derived from one specimen sequenced in a study of T-cell reconstitution after alpha-beta-depleted transplantation in children. TCRbeta library construction was performed incorporating unique molecular identifiers. Each CDR3 protein gets one entry after TCRdb re-called the PCR reads with MiXCR. The sample lists 440,000 or so distinct CDR3 sequences; around 46% were seen once. The specimen was PBMCs, collected before TCRalphabeta/CD19-depleted stem cell transplant. These receptors were collected from a girl aged 2 to 9 with aplastic anemia, due to receive a stem cell transplant.

There are a few counts of this clonotype. The chain joins TRBV29-1 to TRBJ2-3, with D tentatively TRBD2 (6 bases). The CDR3 runs 16 residues. CDR1 SQVTM and CDR2 ANQGSEA come from the germline V gene. V lost 6 bases to trimming and J lost 0 bases, with 19 bases between them. This CDR3 is CSVPPLSGSSTDTQYF. For the CDR3, the DNA is TGCAGCGTCCCACCCCTTAGCGGCTCTAGCACAGATACGCAGTATTTT.

The chain links TRBV6-2 or TRBV6-3 to TRBJ2-1, with 7 bases matching TRBD2. Per germline, CDR1 MNHEY and CDR2 SVGEGT. The CDR3 extends over 15 amino acids. With V trimmed by 5 bases and J by 0 bases, 4 bases remained unmatched. The CDR3 DNA reads TGTGCCAGCAGTGAGCGGGACCCCTCCTACAATGAGCAGTTCTTC. This gives the protein CASSERDPSYNEQFF.

This clonotype showed up just a few times. This chain links TRBV20-1 with TRBJ2-7; tentative D call: TRBD2 (5 bases). Trimming took 3 bases from V and 2 from J, leaving 14 bases between them. Germline V lookup: CDR1 DFQATT, CDR2 SNEGSKA (reference sequence). The CDR3 runs 14 residues. The CDR3 protein is CSASARTVTYEQYF. The DNA of the CDR3 is TGCAGTGCTAGCGCCAGGACTGTTACCTACGAGCAGTACTTC.

The gene calls are TRBV5-1 and TRBJ2-1, with 7 bases aligning to TRBD1. V shed 4 bases and J 1 base; nucleotides not matched to a gene: 5. The CDR3 extends over 15 amino acids. Per germline, CDR1 SGHRS and CDR2 YFSETQ. The CDR3 bases are TGCGCCAGCAGCCCAACAGGGGAGTCCTACAATGAGCAGTTCTTC. This encodes CASSPTGESYNEQFF.

This clonotype was seen many times. The chain joins TRBV6-2 or TRBV6-3 to TRBJ2-5; D call uncertain. V dropped 6 bases and J dropped 0 bases, with 11 bases sitting between them. The CDR3 contains 14 residues. Germline CDR1 reads MNHEY; CDR2 reads SVGEGT. The CDR3 loop reads CASSSGPNQETQYF. The CDR3 nucleotides are TGTGCCAGCAGCTCCGGACCGAACCAAGAGACCCAGTACTTC.

This clonotype was observed at least ten times. The chain employs TRBV29-1 and TRBJ2-1; 13 positions match TRBD2. V lost 8 bases, J lost 8 bases, and 6 bases stayed unmatched. The CDR3 runs to 13 residues. The germline gives CDR1 SQVTM, CDR2 ANQGSEA. The CDR3 sequence: CSPRLAGGYEQFF. The DNA of the CDR3 is TGCAGCCCAAGACTAGCGGGAGGCTATGAGCAGTTCTTC.

With respect to this clonotype: Sequence at one end of the junction differs from germline and may be a read error. The rearrangement joins TRBV11-1 to TRBJ2-2; 9 nucleotides agree with TRBD1. The CDR3 is 15 amino acids. Germline V gene sequence: CDR1 SGHAT, CDR2 FQDESV (reference sequence). The CDR3 nucleotides are TGTGCCAGTAGCTTAACACAGGGGGCTACCGGGGAGCTGTTTTTT. It is translated as CASSLTQGATGELFF. The full variable domain, rest sourced from reference TRBV11-1 and TRBJ2-2, is EAEVAQSPRYKITEKSQAVAFWCDPISGHATLYWYRQILGQGPELLVQFQDESVVDDSQLPKDRFSAERLKGVDSTLKIQPAELGDSAMYLCASSLTQGATGELFFGEGSRLTVL.

This clonotype was seen at least ten times. The chain joins TRBV20-1 to TRBJ2-3; D possibly corresponds to TRBD2 (7 bases). The germline V gene encodes CDR1 DFQATT and CDR2 SNEGSKA (reference sequence). This CDR3 is 14 amino acids long. The CDR3 sequence is CSMGAGVGPDTQYF. CDR3 nucleotides: TGCAGCATGGGGGCGGGAGTCGGCCCAGATACGCAGTATTTT.

Only a few counts were recorded for this clonotype. The chain couples TRBV7-2 to TRBJ2-5; D is ambiguous. Trimming removed 5 bases from V and 5 bases from J, with 18 bases in between. The germline V gene encodes CDR1 SGHTA and CDR2 FQGNSA. The CDR3 contains 15 residues. The CDR3 DNA follows: TGTGCCAGCAGCCTTCAAACCGGAGTCGGGGAGACCCAGTACTTC. Protein sequence: CASSLQTGVGETQYF. The full variable domain, in which reference TRBV7-2 and TRBJ2-5 provide the parts outside the CDR3, is GAGVSQSPSNKVTEKGKDVELRCDPISGHTALYWYRQSLGQGLEFLIYFQGNSAPDKSGLPSDRFSAERTGGSVSTLTIQRTQQEDSAVYLCASSLQTGVGETQYFGPGTRLLVL.

This clonotype was observed many times. V is TRBV12-3 or TRBV12-4 and J is TRBJ2-7, with unresolved D. The CDR3 spans 16 residues. The V and J ends lost 1 base and 0 bases respectively, with 13 bases between them. The CDR3 DNA sequence: TGTGCCAGCAGTTTAGTTGGTCCGCTGAGCTCCTACGAGCAGTACTTC. Its translation is CASSLVGPLSSYEQYF.

The J gene is TRBJ2-7, the V gene TRBV7-6, with TRBD1 matching over 7 bases. J lost 5 bases, V lost 3 bases, and 4 bases had no gene match. Germline V lookup: CDR1 SGHVS, CDR2 FNYEAQ. CDR3 length: 13 residues. CDR3 DNA sequence: TGTGCCAGCAGCTTGGGACAGTCGAACGAGCAGTACTTC. Translating it yields CASSLGQSNEQYF. The full variable domain, in which reference TRBV7-6 and TRBJ2-7 provide the parts outside the CDR3, is GAGVSQSPRYKVTKRGQDVALRCDPISGHVSLYWYRQALGQGPEFLTYFNYEAQQDKSGLPNDRFSAERPEGSISTLTIQRTEQRDSAMYRCASSLGQSNEQYFGPGTRLTVT.

This clonotype was recorded once. J is TRBJ2-1 and V is TRBV20-1; TRBD2 matches at 12 bases. The trim removed 5 bases at V and 15 bases at J, leaving 14 bases unmatched. The CDR3 sequence is 14 residues long. The germline CDR1 and CDR2 sequences are DFQATT and SNEGSKA (reference sequence). The CDR3: CSALNPTSGGKGFF. The CDR3 DNA reads TGCAGTGCTCTGAACCCGACTAGCGGGGGCAAGGGGTTCTTC.

The J gene is TRBJ1-5, the V gene TRBV7-9; D is ambiguous. Deletions cut 4 bases from V and 2 bases from J, with 12 bases between. Germline V gene data show CDR1 as SEHNR and CDR2 as FQNEAQ (reference sequence). This CDR3 contains 15 residues. The CDR3 spells CASSSAGLGNQPQHF. CDR3 nucleotide sequence: TGTGCCAGCAGCTCAGCGGGCTTAGGCAATCAGCCCCAGCATTTT.

This clonotype is a singleton in its sample. This CDR3 fails to terminate in the conserved phenylalanine or tryptophan, so it likely reflects a read error. The chain employs TRBV5-1 and TRBJ2-7, with 8 bases that match TRBD1. J gave up 4 bases and V 0 bases, and 3 bases lay outside the gene matches. CDR1 SGHRS and CDR2 YFSETQ come from the germline V gene. This CDR3 has 14 amino acids. CDR3: CASSLDRGTYEQYI. Written as DNA, the CDR3 is TGCGCCAGCAGCTTGGACAGGGGGACGTACGAGCAGTACATC.

There are many counts of this clonotype. The rearrangement uses TRBV9 and TRBJ2-5, with 9 bases matching TRBD2. The germline V gene has CDR1 SGDLS and CDR2 YYNGEE. V gave up 6 bases and J gave up 0 bases; unmatched junction bases: 6. The CDR3 contains 15 residues. The CDR3 region is CASTLSGSHQETQYF. CDR3 in DNA: TGTGCCAGCACCCTTAGCGGGAGCCACCAAGAGACCCAGTACTTC.

This clonotype was seen only a few times. V gene TRBV27 combines with J gene TRBJ1-2, with 7 bases that match TRBD1. This CDR3 is 14 amino acids long. V trimming: 6 bases; J trimming: 4 bases; junction bases outside the gene matches: 8. Germline CDR1 and CDR2: MNHEY and SMNVEV (reference sequence). CDR3 bases: TGTGCCAGCAGAAAATCAGGGGGGGTCTATGGCTACACCTTC. This sequence encodes CASRKSGGVYGYTF.

The chain recombines TRBV5-1 with TRBJ2-7; D not certain. The V gene lost 4 bases and the J gene lost 3 bases, with 17 bases spanning the gap. The germline V gene has CDR1 SGHRS and CDR2 YFSETQ. The CDR3 is 15 residues long. The CDR3 bases are TGCGCCAGCAGCAGTGGCCCGGGCAGCAACTACGAGCAGTACTTC. This codes for CASSSGPGSNYEQYF.

The J gene is TRBJ2-3, the V gene TRBV6-1; TRBD2 matches 7 bases. V was clipped by 6 bases and J by 3 bases; unmatched bases: 12. Germline V gene sequence: CDR1 MNHNS, CDR2 SASEGT. The CDR3 covers 16 residues. The CDR3 loop reads CASSDRGGGWTDTQYF. CDR3 coding DNA: TGTGCCAGCAGCGACAGAGGCGGGGGTTGGACAGATACGCAGTATTTT.

V is TRBV15 and J is TRBJ2-1; 12 bases align to TRBD2. The CDR3 totals 20 residues. Trimming took 3 bases from V and 5 from J; bases not matched to a gene: 17. The germline V gene encodes CDR1 LNHNV and CDR2 YYDKDF (reference sequence). This chain's CDR3 is CATSRMGGLAGGPVDNEQFF. As DNA, the CDR3 is TGTGCCACCAGCAGGATGGGCGGCCTAGCGGGGGGGCCGGTTGACAATGAGCAGTTCTTC.

This clonotype was counted a few times. The rearrangement joins TRBV20-1 to TRBJ2-1; TRBD2 matches 7 bases. The CDR3 loop spans 15 amino acids. CDR1 is DFQATT and CDR2 is SNEGSKA in the germline V gene (reference sequence). Unmatched junction bases numbered 10, after V lost 5 bases and J lost 3 bases. Here the CDR3 reads CSAPSSGRYYNEQFF. The DNA of the CDR3 is TGCAGTGCTCCCTCTAGCGGAAGGTACTACAATGAGCAGTTCTTC.

This clonotype has a single count. This chain uses TRBV20-1 with TRBJ2-7, with 9 positions matching TRBD2. V gave up 6 bases and J gave up 5 bases; unmatched junction bases: 17. The CDR3 runs 16 residues. The germline CDR1 and CDR2 sequences are DFQATT and SNEGSKA (reference sequence). Here the CDR3 reads CSARTGTSLPSDEQYF. The CDR3 coding sequence is TGCAGTGCCCGGACCGGGACTAGCCTTCCCTCGGACGAGCAGTACTTC.

The rearrangement uses TRBV3-1 and TRBJ2-1; 10 nucleotides align to TRBD2. This CDR3 has 17 amino acids. The V segment lost 7 bases and the J segment 1 base; nucleotides outside the gene matches: 10. Germline V gives CDR1 LGHDT, CDR2 YNNKEL (reference sequence). The CDR3 is CASNPSGGPASYNEQFF. Here the CDR3 DNA reads TGTGCCAGCAATCCTAGCGGGGGCCCCGCATCCTACAATGAGCAGTTCTTC.

This clonotype appeared a few times. This rearrangement joins TRBV7-9 to TRBJ2-5, with a possible D match to TRBD2 (5 bases). The germline V gene has CDR1 SEHNR and CDR2 FQNEAQ (reference sequence). The CDR3 contains 13 residues. V lost 3 bases and J lost 9, with 14 bases in between. Here the CDR3 DNA reads TGTGCCAGCAGCTTGGCAACTAGTTTGCCCCAGTACTTC. Residues: CASSLATSLPQYF.

Ten or more counts support this clonotype. V usage is TRBV12-3 or TRBV12-4 and J usage is TRBJ2-3; possible D gene TRBD1, 5 bases. V lost 7 bases and J lost 3, with 17 bases in between. The length of the CDR3 is 15 residues. The CDR3 nucleotides read TGTGCCAGCAACTTAGGGGTTGTTCATACAGATACGCAGTATTTT. Protein: CASNLGVVHTDTQYF.

There are a few counts of this clonotype. J is TRBJ2-5 and V is TRBV18; D not certain. Deletions cut 1 base from V and 2 bases from J, with 11 bases between. In germline, CDR1 is KGHSH, CDR2 LQKENI. This CDR3 has 15 residues. CDR3 sequence reads: CASSPLGSRQETQYF. As DNA, the CDR3 is TGTGCCAGCTCACCACTTGGATCCAGGCAAGAGACCCAGTACTTC.

The table lists this clonotype with many counts. The genes are TRBV27 and TRBJ2-1, with 7 bases matching TRBD2. J gave up 4 bases and V 10 bases, and 13 bases lay outside the gene matches. CDR3 size: 15 residues. CDR1 and CDR2 (germline): MNHEY, SMNVEV (reference sequence). The CDR3 loop reads CATSLGGRAYNEQFF. CDR3 nucleotide sequence: TGTGCCACCTCCCTAGGAGGGAGGGCTTACAATGAGCAGTTCTTC.

This chain joins TRBV18 and TRBJ2-3; 7 nucleotides match TRBD1. CDR1 KGHSH and CDR2 LQKENI come from the germline V gene. The CDR3 is 13 residues long. The trim removed 6 bases at V and 6 bases at J, leaving 6 bases unmatched. CDR3 in DNA: TGTGCCAGCTCTGCGACAGGGTACGATACGCAGTATTTT. This sequence encodes CASSATGYDTQYF.

V is TRBV5-1 and J is TRBJ2-2, with 11 positions matching TRBD2. Germline V gene data show CDR1 as SGHRS and CDR2 as YFSETQ. The junction had 4 bases not matched to a gene; V was cut back by 6 bases and J by 3 bases. This CDR3 comprises 15 residues. The CDR3 is CASKGTSGYTGELFF. The CDR3 coding sequence is TGCGCCAGCAAGGGGACTAGCGGATACACCGGGGAGCTGTTTTTT.